The source of this TCR beta chain is a study of T cells after yellow fever vaccination. TCRdb processed the 5' RACE reads anew with MiXCR; each CDR3 protein has one entry. Among hundreds of thousands of distinct CDR3 sequences listed, 6% to 8% were seen once. The CDR3 totals 14 residues. The V gene's germline CDR1 is MNHEY and CDR2 SVGEGT. The ends were cut back, 8 bases at V and 0 bases at J, with 11 bases in the middle. Broader study findings: Post-booster samples contained most primary-vaccination clones (approximately 95% CD4, around 88% CD8). Abundant clonotypes (contaminants from the bulk population) could be present in FACS-sorted repertoires. A weaker but faster secondary response was observed, peaking on day 5 versus 15.

Turning to this clonotype: Antigen: not known.

Sequencing used PBMCs, obtained 5 days after the yellow fever booster vaccination. The receptor was isolated from a man aged 25-40 years who received the YFV17D yellow fever vaccine. The chain combines TRBV6-2 or TRBV6-3 with TRBJ1-3; no clear D gene. As DNA, the CDR3 is TGTGCCAGCCTGCCGCTCGGCTCTGGAAACACCATATATTTT. Translating it yields CASLPLGSGNTIYF.